This is a list of T cell receptor beta chains from one sample in a study of human T cells and chemical hapten exposure. Each CDR3 protein is one row after TCRdb ran MiXCR on the RACE reads. The data show 90,000 or so distinct CDR3 sequences, with 8.5% seen just once and 2.6% held by the top ten. Material: whole blood, obtained in connection with sensitization to the hapten diphenylcyclopropenone (DPC). These receptors all stem from a middle-aged man with alopecia areata. Some clones in this sample may be carry-over from other donors' samples. Each CDR3 is given with its conserved first and last residue. Each record gives: V gene, clone size, D gene, J gene, CDR3 protein, CDR3 DNA. The D gene is left open where the match is weak. The size of a clone is reported for some rows only, either as once, few or many, or as a class for expanded clones.

V: TRBV7-9; size: NA; D: TRBD2; J: TRBJ2-3; CDR3: CASSPRLAGRTDTQYF; DNA: TGTGCCAGCAGCCCAAGACTAGCGGGAAGAACAGATACGCAGTATTTT
V: TRBV20-1; size: many; D: TRBD2; J: TRBJ2-3; CDR3: CSARISGRPITDTQYF; DNA: TGCAGTGCTAGGATTAGCGGGAGGCCTATCACAGATACGCAGTATTTT
V: TRBV12-3/TRBV12-4; size: many; D: NA; J: TRBJ1-5; CDR3: CASSFRSSNQPQHF; DNA: TGTGCCAGCAGTTTTAGGTCGAGCAATCAGCCCCAGCATTTT
V: TRBV27; size: few; D: TRBD2; J: TRBJ2-2; CDR3: CASSSGLAGGTGELFF; DNA: TGTGCCAGCAGTTCGGGACTAGCGGGAGGAACCGGGGAGCTGTTTTTT
V: TRBV6-2/TRBV6-3; size: NA; D: TRBD2; J: TRBJ2-1; CDR3: CASLRLAGSNEQFF; DNA: TGTGCCAGTCTTCGACTAGCGGGAAGCAATGAGCAGTTCTTC
V: TRBV29-1; size: NA; D: NA; J: TRBJ2-7; CDR3: CSVDDTTGRFEQYF; DNA: TGCAGCGTTGACGACACGACGGGCAGGTTCGAGCAGTACTTC
V: TRBV5-1; size: many; D: NA; J: TRBJ1-3; CDR3: CASSFGEGSSSGNTIYF; DNA: TGCGCCAGCAGCTTCGGAGAGGGGTCGAGCTCTGGAAACACCATATATTTT
V: TRBV15; size: NA; D: TRBD1; J: TRBJ2-3; CDR3: CATSREGQDTQYF; DNA: TGTGCCACCAGCAGAGAGGGACAGGATACGCAGTATTTT
V: TRBV28; size: many; D: NA; J: TRBJ1-1; CDR3: CATETGAYTEAFF; DNA: TGTGCCACCGAGACAGGAGCGTACACTGAAGCTTTCTTT
V: TRBV6-5; size: once; D: NA; J: TRBJ1-3; CDR3: CASSYGRGNTIYF; DNA: TGTGCCAGCAGTTACGGAAGAGGAAACACCATATATTTT
V: TRBV20-1; size: NA; D: TRBD2; J: TRBJ2-1; CDR3: CSAFLAGGVDLQFF; DNA: TGCAGTGCCTTCCTAGCGGGGGGGGTTGATTTGCAGTTCTTC
V: TRBV7-2; size: many; D: NA; J: TRBJ2-3; CDR3: CASSTAGTSTDTQYF; DNA: TGTGCCAGCTCTACGGCGGGAACTAGCACAGATACGCAGTATTTT
V: TRBV27; size: few; D: NA; J: TRBJ2-3; CDR3: CASTLSRVTDTQYF; DNA: TGTGCCAGCACCCTCTCCCGGGTCACAGATACGCAGTATTTT
V: TRBV7-7; size: many; D: NA; J: TRBJ2-3; CDR3: CASSPGSADFLYF; DNA: TGTGCTAGCAGCCCCGGGAGCGCCGACTTCTTGTATTTT
V: TRBV29-1; size: NA; D: NA; J: TRBJ2-2; CDR3: CSVNSAGELFF; DNA: TGCAGCGTGAACAGTGCCGGGGAGCTGTTTTTT
V: TRBV7-2; size: NA; D: TRBD1; J: TRBJ1-2; CDR3: CASSGQGTYGYTF; DNA: TGTGCCAGCAGCGGACAGGGGACCTATGGCTACACCTTC
V: TRBV7-2; size: NA; D: TRBD2; J: TRBJ2-5; CDR3: CASSLSSGMKLETQYF; DNA: TGTGCCAGCAGCTTATCTAGCGGGATGAAATTGGAGACCCAGTACTTC
V: TRBV21-1; size: NA; D: NA; J: TRBJ1-2; CDR3: CASSSPTGQGHNYGYTF; DNA: TGTGCCAGCAGCTCCCCGACGGGGCAGGGCCATAACTATGGCTACACCTTC
V: TRBV28; size: many; D: TRBD1; J: TRBJ2-3; CDR3: CASNIHRDRRSSTDTQYF; DNA: TGTGCCAGCAATATTCACCGGGACAGACGATCTAGCACAGATACGCAGTATTTT
V: TRBV27; size: NA; D: TRBD1; J: TRBJ2-7; CDR3: CASSFFSGQGNEQYF; DNA: TGTGCCAGCAGTTTTTTTTCGGGACAGGGGAACGAGCAGTACTTC
V: TRBV5-1; size: few; D: TRBD1; J: TRBJ2-7; CDR3: CASRRQGTPNYEQYF; DNA: TGCGCCAGCAGGAGACAGGGGACCCCCAACTACGAGCAGTACTTC
V: TRBV7-2; size: few; D: NA; J: TRBJ2-3; CDR3: CASSLSPDTTTDTQYF; DNA: TGTGCCAGCAGCTTATCGCCTGATACTACCACAGATACGCAGTATTTT
V: TRBV29-1; size: many; D: NA; J: TRBJ1-2; CDR3: CSVDRQGDYGYTF; DNA: TGCAGCGTTGATAGGCAGGGAGACTATGGCTACACCTTC
V: TRBV9; size: few; D: NA; J: TRBJ1-1; CDR3: CASSVWPGSTEAFF; DNA: TGTGCCAGCAGCGTGTGGCCAGGGAGCACTGAAGCTTTCTTT
V: TRBV29-1; size: NA; D: NA; J: TRBJ2-3; CDR3: CSAGVYPLTDTQYF; DNA: TGCAGCGCCGGGGTCTATCCCCTCACAGATACGCAGTATTTT
V: TRBV12-3/TRBV12-4; size: many; D: NA; J: TRBJ1-1; CDR3: CASRSGVHTEAFF; DNA: TGTGCCAGCAGGTCCGGGGTCCACACTGAAGCTTTCTTT
V: TRBV5-1; size: NA; D: TRBD1; J: TRBJ2-5; CDR3: CASSLQGIQETQYF; DNA: TGCGCCAGCAGCTTACAGGGGATCCAAGAGACCCAGTACTTC
V: TRBV7-6; size: NA; D: TRBD2; J: TRBJ2-2; CDR3: CASSPRTSGQPLNTGELFF; DNA: TGTGCCAGCAGCCCACGGACTAGCGGGCAACCCTTAAACACCGGGGAGCTGTTTTTT
V: TRBV11-3; size: many; D: NA; J: TRBJ2-4; CDR3: CASRPGRTTNIQYF; DNA: TGTGCCAGCAGGCCGGGACGGACGACTAACATTCAGTACTTC
V: TRBV12-3/TRBV12-4; size: many; D: TRBD1; J: TRBJ1-4; CDR3: CASSPWTGGGEKLFF; DNA: TGTGCCAGCAGTCCCTGGACAGGGGGGGGAGAAAAACTGTTTTTT
V: TRBV20-1; size: few; D: TRBD2; J: TRBJ2-7; CDR3: CSARRAGGSYEQYF; DNA: TGCAGTGCTAGACGAGCGGGAGGGTCCTACGAGCAGTACTTC
V: TRBV20-1; size: NA; D: NA; J: TRBJ2-3; CDR3: CSAPGSAGRTDTQYF; DNA: TGCAGTGCCCCTGGATCGGCAGGGCGGACAGATACGCAGTATTTT
V: TRBV2; size: many; D: NA; J: TRBJ1-1; CDR3: CASSRQTEAFF; DNA: TGTGCCAGCAGTCGGCAGACTGAAGCTTTCTTT
V: TRBV9; size: NA; D: TRBD2; J: TRBJ2-7; CDR3: CASSVQAGSHEQYF; DNA: TGTGCCAGCAGCGTGCAAGCGGGATCCCACGAGCAGTACTTC
V: TRBV3-1; size: NA; D: TRBD2; J: TRBJ2-5; CDR3: CASSNSGTKETQYF; DNA: TGTGCCAGCAGCAACTCCGGGACTAAAGAGACCCAGTACTTC
V: TRBV11-3; size: NA; D: NA; J: TRBJ1-1; CDR3: CASSSLMNTEAFF; DNA: TGTGCCAGCAGCTCCCTTATGAACACTGAAGCTTTCTTT
V: TRBV28; size: many; D: NA; J: TRBJ2-5; CDR3: CASSLRAEETQYF; DNA: TGTGCCAGCAGTTTAAGGGCGGAGGAGACCCAGTACTTC